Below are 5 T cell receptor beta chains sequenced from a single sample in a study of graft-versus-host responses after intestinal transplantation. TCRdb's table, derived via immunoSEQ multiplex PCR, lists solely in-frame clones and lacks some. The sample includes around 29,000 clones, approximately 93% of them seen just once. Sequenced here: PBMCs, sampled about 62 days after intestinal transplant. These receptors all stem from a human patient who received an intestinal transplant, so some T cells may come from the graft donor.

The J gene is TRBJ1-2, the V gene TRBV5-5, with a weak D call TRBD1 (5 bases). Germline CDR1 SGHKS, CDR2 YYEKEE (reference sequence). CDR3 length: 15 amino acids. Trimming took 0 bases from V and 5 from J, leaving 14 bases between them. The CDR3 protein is CASSLVVGALYGYTF. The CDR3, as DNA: TGTGCCAGCAGCTTGGTTGTAGGGGCTCTTTATGGCTACACCTTC.

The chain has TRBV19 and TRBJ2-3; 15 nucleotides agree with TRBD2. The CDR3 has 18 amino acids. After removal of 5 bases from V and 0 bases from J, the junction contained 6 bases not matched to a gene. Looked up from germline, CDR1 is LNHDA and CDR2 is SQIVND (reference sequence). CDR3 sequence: CASSPGLAGGPSTDTQYF. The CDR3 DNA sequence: TGTGCCAGTAGTCCGGGACTAGCGGGGGGACCTAGCACAGATACGCAGTATTTT. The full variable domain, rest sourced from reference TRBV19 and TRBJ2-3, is DGGITQSPKYLFRKEGQNVTLSCEQNLNHDAMYWYRQDPGQGLRLIYYSQIVNDFQKGDIAEGYSVSREKKESFPLTVTSAQKNPTAFYLCASSPGLAGGPSTDTQYFGPGTRLTVL.

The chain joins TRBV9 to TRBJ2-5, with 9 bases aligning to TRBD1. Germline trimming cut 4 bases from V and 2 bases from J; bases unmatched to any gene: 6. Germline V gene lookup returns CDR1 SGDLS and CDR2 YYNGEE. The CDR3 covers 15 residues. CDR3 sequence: CASSPKGQGQETQYF. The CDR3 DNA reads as TGTGCCAGCAGCCCCAAAGGACAGGGGCAAGAGACCCAGTACTTC.

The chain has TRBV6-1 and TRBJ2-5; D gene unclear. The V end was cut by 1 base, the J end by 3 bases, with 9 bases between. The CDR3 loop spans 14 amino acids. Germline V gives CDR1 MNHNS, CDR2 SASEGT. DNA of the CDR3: TGTGCCAGCAGTGAAGACCTATGGGAAGAGACCCAGTACTTC. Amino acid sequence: CASSEDLWEETQYF.

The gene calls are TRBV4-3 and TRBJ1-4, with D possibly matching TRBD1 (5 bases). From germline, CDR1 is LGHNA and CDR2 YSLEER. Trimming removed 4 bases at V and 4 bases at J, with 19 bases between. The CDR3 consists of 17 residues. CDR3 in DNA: TGCGCCAGCAGCCGTCGAACGTCCGGGACTCTTAATGAAAAACTGTTTTTT. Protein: CASSRRTSGTLNEKLFF.